This is a list of T cell receptor beta chains from one sample in a study of spatial heterogeneity in lung cancer. TCRdb redid the calling of the 5' RACE reads with MiXCR, one entry per CDR3 protein. The sample carries 3,300 or so distinct CDR3 sequences, roughly 8.3% recorded once. Sequencing used lung tumor tissue, obtained at surgery. These receptors all stem from a male donor with early-stage non-small cell lung cancer. Each CDR3 is given with its conserved first and last residue. A D gene is named only where the DNA matches it firmly. Clone size, where shown, is once, few, many, or a class for clones that have expanded.

j_gene | d_gene | v_gene | abundance | CDR3aa | CDR3nt
TRBJ2-1 | TRBD1 | TRBV2 | medium-sized | CASSQRQGAGNEQFF | TGTGCCAGCAGTCAAAGACAGGGGGCGGGCAATGAGCAGTTCTTC
TRBJ1-2 | - | TRBV5-4 | few | CASSMYTRGDYTF | TGTGCCAGCAGCATGTACACTAGGGGAGACTACACCTTC
TRBJ2-5 | TRBD2 | TRBV29-1 | many | CSVNPSGTSGDQYF | TGCAGCGTTAACCCTTCCGGGACTAGCGGGGACCAGTACTTC
TRBJ2-7 | - | TRBV2 | few | CATSGISRFLYEQYF | TGTGCCACTTCCGGCATTAGCCGTTTTCTTTACGAGCAGTACTTC
TRBJ2-2 | TRBD1 | TRBV7-2 | - | CASSLGQGVIAGELFF | TGTGCCAGCAGCTTAGGACAGGGGGTTATCGCCGGGGAGCTGTTTTTT
TRBJ1-5 | - | TRBV18 | medium-sized | CASSRDAGEGFRPQHF | TGTGCCAGCTCCCGAGATGCCGGGGAGGGATTCAGGCCCCAGCATTTT
TRBJ2-1 | - | TRBV13 | medium-sized | CASSIERTTYNEQFF | TGTGCCAGCAGCATAGAGAGGACTACCTACAATGAGCAGTTCTTC
TRBJ2-5 | - | TRBV5-1 | few | CASSLYWGGQETQYF | TGCGCCAGCAGCTTGTATTGGGGCGGCCAAGAGACCCAGTACTTC
TRBJ1-6 | - | TRBV12-3/TRBV12-4 | medium-sized | CASSFGTGTPPHF | -
TRBJ2-4 | - | TRBV2 | few | CASSQNGLAKNIQYF | TGTGCCAGCAGCCAAAATGGTTTAGCCAAAAACATTCAGTACTTC
TRBJ1-1 | - | TRBV4-3 | few | CASSQDQGWRTEAFF | TGCGCCAGCAGCCAAGACCAGGGATGGAGGACTGAAGCTTTCTTT
TRBJ2-3 | - | TRBV19 | - | CASSIADTQYF | TGTGCCAGTAGTATAGCCGATACGCAGTATTTT
TRBJ2-1 | TRBD1 | TRBV20-1 | many | CSARVLDRGRIDEQFF | TGCAGTGCTAGAGTCTTGGACAGGGGGCGAATCGATGAGCAGTTCTTC
TRBJ2-5 | TRBD1 | TRBV7-8 | medium-sized | CASSFDRDETQYF | TGTGCCAGCAGCTTTGACAGGGATGAGACCCAGTACTTC
TRBJ1-1 | - | TRBV6-2/TRBV6-3 | - | CASSYSVETEAFF | TGTGCCAGCAGTTACTCCGTTGAGACTGAAGCTTTCTTT
TRBJ1-1 | - | TRBV5-6 | many | CASSFWQPYTEAFF | TGTGCCAGCAGCTTCTGGCAGCCTTACACTGAAGCTTTCTTT
TRBJ2-3 | - | TRBV27 | many | CASSLRVTDTQYF | TGTGCCAGCAGTTTACGGGTGACAGATACGCAGTATTTT
TRBJ2-7 | TRBD2 | TRBV28 | medium-sized | CASIASGSSYEQYF | TGTGCCAGCATCGCTAGCGGAAGCTCCTACGAGCAGTACTTC
TRBJ1-5 | - | TRBV6-1 | medium-sized | CASSFRVQPQHF | TGTGCCAGCAGTTTCAGGGTTCAGCCCCAGCATTTT
TRBJ2-1 | - | TRBV9 | - | CASSVGHSSYNEQFF | TGTGCCAGCAGCGTAGGGCACAGCTCCTACAATGAGCAGTTCTTC
TRBJ2-1 | TRBD2 | TRBV11-2 | many | CASSPNLWREDPNEQFF | TGTGCCAGCAGCCCCAACCTTTGGCGGGAGGATCCGAATGAGCAGTTCTTC
TRBJ1-6 | - | TRBV27 | - | CASLRGPNSPLHF | TGTGCCAGCCTGCGGGGGCCGAATTCACCCCTCCACTTT
TRBJ1-1 | - | TRBV20-1 | many | CSARQGLVNTEAFF | TGCAGTGCTAGGCAAGGATTGGTGAACACTGAAGCTTTCTTT
TRBJ1-1 | - | TRBV7-3 | once | CASSLGGGNTEAFF | TGTGCCAGCAGCTTAGGAGGGGGGAACACTGAAGCTTTCTTT
TRBJ2-7 | TRBD1 | TRBV28 | medium-sized | CASSSSGQGRAYEQYF | TGTGCCAGCAGTTCCTCAGGACAGGGAAGGGCCTACGAGCAGTACTTC
TRBJ2-6 | - | TRBV6-5 | medium-sized | CASSPRVGSGANVLTF | TGTGCCAGCAGTCCCCGGGTCGGCTCTGGGGCCAACGTCCTGACTTTC
TRBJ2-3 | TRBD2 | TRBV5-8 | few | CASSLAGGPDTQYF | TGTGCCAGCAGCTTAGCGGGGGGGCCAGATACGCAGTATTTT
TRBJ2-7 | - | TRBV6-1 | - | CASSERGDSLGEQYF | TGTGCCAGCAGTGAACGGGGAGACAGTCTGGGGGAGCAGTACTTC
TRBJ2-7 | - | TRBV12-3/TRBV12-4 | - | CASNKQGGAYEQYF | TGTGCCAGCAACAAACAGGGAGGGGCCTACGAGCAGTACTTC
TRBJ1-2 | TRBD1 | TRBV19 | medium-sized | CASRYRGRYGYTF | TGTGCCAGCCGATACAGGGGTAGATATGGCTACACCTTC
TRBJ1-2 | TRBD1 | TRBV16 | medium-sized | CASSPIQGGIYGYTF | TGTGCCAGCAGCCCCATACAGGGGGGAATCTATGGCTACACCTTC
TRBJ1-1 | - | TRBV20-1 | few | CSALGVTMNTEAFF | TGCAGTGCACTTGGCGTAACGATGAACACTGAAGCTTTCTTT
TRBJ2-1 | TRBD2 | TRBV7-2 | many | CASIGGGLAASSYNEQFF | TGTGCCAGCATCGGAGGGGGACTAGCGGCAAGCTCCTACAATGAGCAGTTCTTC
TRBJ2-2 | - | TRBV29-1 | medium-sized | CSVTYNTGELFF | TGCAGCGTCACCTACAACACCGGGGAGCTGTTTTTT
TRBJ2-3 | - | TRBV24-1 | medium-sized | CATSDKASHPPPDTQYF | TGTGCCACCAGTGATAAGGCCTCTCACCCCCCCCCAGATACGCAGTATTTT
TRBJ2-7 | TRBD2 | TRBV6-5 | many | CASSLAGFSYEQYF | TGTGCCAGCAGTCTAGCGGGATTCTCCTACGAGCAGTACTTC
TRBJ2-5 | TRBD2 | TRBV13 | many | CASSLRLAGVETQYF | TGTGCCAGCAGCTTGCGACTAGCGGGAGTCGAGACCCAGTACTTC
TRBJ2-7 | TRBD1 | TRBV6-1 | large | CASSDRDRSLRSYEQYF | TGTGCCAGCAGTGACAGGGACAGATCGTTAAGATCCTACGAGCAGTACTTC
TRBJ2-2 | TRBD2 | TRBV5-5 | medium-sized | CASSLLAGDNTGELFF | TGTGCCAGCAGCTTGCTAGCGGGAGATAACACCGGGGAGCTGTTTTTT
TRBJ2-7 | - | TRBV5-1 | medium-sized | CASSPGGTSSYEQYF | TGCGCCAGCAGCCCCGGGGGGACAAGCAGCTACGAGCAGTACTTC
TRBJ1-4 | TRBD1 | TRBV7-9 | many | CASSLTGIEKLFF | TGTGCCAGCAGCCTGACAGGGATCGAAAAACTGTTTTTT
TRBJ1-1 | - | TRBV5-1 | many | CASSSGSSSEAFF | TGCGCCAGCAGCTCAGGATCGAGCTCCGAAGCTTTCTTT
TRBJ2-7 | TRBD2 | TRBV20-1 | medium-sized | CSARTSVSYEQYF | TGCAGTGCTAGAACTAGCGTCTCCTACGAGCAGTACTTC
TRBJ1-5 | TRBD1 | TRBV28 | medium-sized | CASRGQGSNQPQHF | TGTGCCAGCCGGGGACAGGGTAGCAATCAGCCCCAGCATTTT
TRBJ1-6 | - | TRBV9 | many | CASSVGRAGGSPLHF | TGTGCCAGCAGCGTAGGGAGGGCCGGAGGTTCACCCCTCCACTTT
TRBJ1-2 | - | TRBV6-5 | few | CATNVGSLRGYGYTF | TGTGCCACCAACGTCGGATCCCTACGCGGCTATGGCTACACCTTC
TRBJ1-1 | - | TRBV18 | few | CASSPASRMNTEAFF | TGTGCCAGCTCACCCGCCTCACGGATGAACACTGAAGCTTTCTTT
TRBJ2-2 | - | TRBV28 | many | CASSFGGKTGELFF | TGTGCCAGCAGTTTTGGAGGAAAGACCGGGGAGCTGTTTTTT
TRBJ2-1 | TRBD2 | TRBV16 | medium-sized | CASSQSASGSYNEKFF | TGTGCCAGCAGCCAATCGGCTAGCGGGAGTTACAATGAGAAGTTCTTC
TRBJ1-5 | - | TRBV10-3 | medium-sized | CAISGGEGSNQPQHF | TGTGCCATCAGTGGTGGAGAGGGTAGCAATCAGCCCCAGCATTTT
TRBJ2-2 | - | TRBV29-1 | medium-sized | CSVEAGRIGELFF | TGCAGCGTTGAGGCCGGACGGATCGGGGAGCTGTTTTTT